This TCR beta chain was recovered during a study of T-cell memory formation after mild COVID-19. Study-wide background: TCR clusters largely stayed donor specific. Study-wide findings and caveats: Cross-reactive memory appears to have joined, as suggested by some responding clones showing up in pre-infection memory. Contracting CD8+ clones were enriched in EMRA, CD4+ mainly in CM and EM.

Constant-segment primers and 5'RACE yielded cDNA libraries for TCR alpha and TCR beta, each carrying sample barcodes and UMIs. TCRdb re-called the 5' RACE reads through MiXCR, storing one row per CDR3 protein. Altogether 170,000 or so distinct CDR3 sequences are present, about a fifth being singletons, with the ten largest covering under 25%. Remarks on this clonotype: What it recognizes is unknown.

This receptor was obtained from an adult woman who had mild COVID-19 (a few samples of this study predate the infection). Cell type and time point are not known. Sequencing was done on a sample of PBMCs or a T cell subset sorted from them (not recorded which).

DNA for the CDR3: TGTGCCAGCAGTTCCGGGACTAGATCCTACAATGAGCAGTTCTTC. Encoded protein: CASSSGTRSYNEQFF. This chain uses TRBV27 with TRBJ2-1; 8 positions agree with TRBD2. V shed 4 bases, J shed 1 base, and the junction held 3 bases outside the gene matches. Germline V CDR1 and CDR2: MNHEY, SMNVEV (reference sequence). CDR3 length: 15 residues.